This T cell receptor (beta chain) was observed in a study of T-cell reconstitution after alpha-beta-depleted transplantation in children. The CDR3 has 14 amino acids. V lost 5 bases, J lost 2 bases, and 3 bases stayed unmatched. Germline values: CDR1 SGHDT, CDR2 YYEEEE. During its preparation, the TCRbeta library received unique molecular identifiers. TCRdb re-derived calls from the PCR reads in MiXCR, one entry per CDR3 protein. The sample gives just under 550,000 distinct CDR3 sequences, around 19% of which show up once; 3.3% is in the top ten. This clonotype was detected a few times. Sample: PBMCs from the stem cell graft donor, taken from the stem cell graft. V gene TRBV5-6 combines with J gene TRBJ2-1; 8 positions agree with TRBD2. The receptor comes from a human donor who donated a stem cell graft to a child with acute lymphoblastic leukemia. CDR3: CASRLAATYNEQFF. Here the CDR3 DNA reads TGTGCCAGCAGACTAGCGGCGACCTACAATGAGCAGTTCTTC.